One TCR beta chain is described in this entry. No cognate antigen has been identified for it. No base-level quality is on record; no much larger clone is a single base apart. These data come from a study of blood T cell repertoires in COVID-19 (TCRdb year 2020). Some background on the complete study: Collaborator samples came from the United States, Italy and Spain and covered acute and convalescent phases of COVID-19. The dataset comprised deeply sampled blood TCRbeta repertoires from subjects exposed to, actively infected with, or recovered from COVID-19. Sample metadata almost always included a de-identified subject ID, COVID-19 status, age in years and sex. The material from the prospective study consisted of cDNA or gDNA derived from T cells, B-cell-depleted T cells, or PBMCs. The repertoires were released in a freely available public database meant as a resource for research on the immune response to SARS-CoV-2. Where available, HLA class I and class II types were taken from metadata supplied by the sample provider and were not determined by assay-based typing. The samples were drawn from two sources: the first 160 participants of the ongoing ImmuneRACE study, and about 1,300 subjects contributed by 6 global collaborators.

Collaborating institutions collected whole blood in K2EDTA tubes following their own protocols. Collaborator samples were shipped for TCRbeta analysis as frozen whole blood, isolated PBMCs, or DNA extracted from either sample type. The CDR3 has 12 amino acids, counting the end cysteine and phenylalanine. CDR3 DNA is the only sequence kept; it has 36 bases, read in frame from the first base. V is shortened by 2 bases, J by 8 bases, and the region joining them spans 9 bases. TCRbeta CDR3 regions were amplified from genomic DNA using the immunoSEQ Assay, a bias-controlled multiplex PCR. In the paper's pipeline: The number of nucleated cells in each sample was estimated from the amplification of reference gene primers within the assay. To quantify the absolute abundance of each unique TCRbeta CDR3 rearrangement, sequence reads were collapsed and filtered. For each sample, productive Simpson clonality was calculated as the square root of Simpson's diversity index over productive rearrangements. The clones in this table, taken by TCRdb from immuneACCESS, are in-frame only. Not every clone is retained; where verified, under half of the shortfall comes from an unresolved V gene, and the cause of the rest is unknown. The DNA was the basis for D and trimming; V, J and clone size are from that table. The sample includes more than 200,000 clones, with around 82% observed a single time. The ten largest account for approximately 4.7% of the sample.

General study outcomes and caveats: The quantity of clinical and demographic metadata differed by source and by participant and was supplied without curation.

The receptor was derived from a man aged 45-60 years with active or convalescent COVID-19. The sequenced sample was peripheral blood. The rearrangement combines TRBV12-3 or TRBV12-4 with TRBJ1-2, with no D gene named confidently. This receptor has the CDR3 CASSLSDRGYTF. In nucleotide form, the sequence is TGTGCCAGCAGTTTATCCGATAGAGGCTACACCTTC.